A single sample gave rise to the 18 T cell receptor beta chains below, sequenced in a study of T-cell memory formation after mild COVID-19. TCRdb reanalysed the 5' RACE reads using MiXCR and keeps one entry per CDR3 protein. The table has 150,000 to 200,000 distinct CDR3 sequences, approximately 10% seen once. The sequencing input was PBMCs or a T cell subset sorted from them (not recorded which). The receptors stem from a young man who had mild COVID-19 (a few samples of this study predate the infection). Cell type and time point are not known.

As concerns this clonotype: Sequence at one end of the junction differs from germline and may be a read error. The chain uses TRBV6-6 and TRBJ2-2; D not resolved. CDR3 size: 16 residues. Germline-derived CDR1 and CDR2 are MNHNY and SVGAGI (reference sequence). This CDR3 is CASSDSGSPGIGELFF. In nucleotides, the CDR3 is TGTGCCAGCAGTGACTCCGGGTCCCCCGGAATCGGGGAGCTGTTTTTT.

The chain couples TRBV6-4 to TRBJ2-3; D is tentatively TRBD1 or TRBD2 (5 bases each). There are 14 residues in the CDR3. Trimming stripped 3 bases from V and 0 bases from J, with 7 bases between. Germline CDR1 MRHNA, CDR2 SNTAGT. The CDR3 region is CASSEGESTDTQYF. The CDR3 coding sequence is TGTGCCAGCAGTGAGGGGGAGAGCACAGATACGCAGTATTTT.

This chain joins TRBV20-1 and TRBJ2-7; D gene ambiguous. V lost 2 bases and J lost 3, with 11 bases in between. The CDR3 sequence is 13 residues long. The germline V gene has CDR1 DFQATT and CDR2 SNEGSKA (reference sequence). The DNA of the CDR3 is TGCAGTGCTAGACATTCACCTGGCTACGAGCAGTACGTC. Residues: CSARHSPGYEQYV.

In its sample, this clonotype was seen a few times. The chain uses TRBV4-1 and TRBJ2-5; the match to TRBD2 covers 7 bases. The CDR3 spans 15 residues. V lost 1 base, J lost 0 bases, and 2 bases stayed unmatched. Germline values: CDR1 MGHRA, CDR2 YSYEKL. The CDR3 here is CASSQGGGHQETQYF. The CDR3 DNA reads TGCGCCAGCAGCCAAGGGGGGGGACACCAAGAGACCCAGTACTTC.

This clonotype was found a few times. This rearrangement joins TRBV4-1 to TRBJ2-2; D remains ambiguous. Germline assignment: CDR1 MGHRA and CDR2 YSYEKL. V shed 4 bases and J shed 2 bases, with 14 bases lying between them. The CDR3 sequence is 16 residues long. The CDR3 DNA reads TGCGCCAGCAGCCCCGCCCCCGCTAGAAACACCGGGGAGCTGTTTTTT. Its protein is CASSPAPARNTGELFF.

The chain carries TRBV19 and TRBJ1-5; the match to TRBD1 covers 7 bases. V lost 5 bases and J lost 4; bases outside the gene matches: 5. CDR3 length: 14 residues. The germline CDR1 and CDR2 sequences are LNHDA and SQIVND (reference sequence). The CDR3 here is CASSPGGKNQPQHF. CDR3 sequence (DNA): TGTGCCAGTAGTCCAGGGGGGAAGAATCAGCCCCAGCATTTT.

CDR3 nucleotide sequence: TGTGCCAGCAGTAATCCGGGGGAGTGGTATGGCTACACCTTC. Translating gives CASSNPGEWYGYTF. The chain couples TRBV6-2 or TRBV6-3 to TRBJ1-2, with a weak D call TRBD1 (5 bases). The length of the CDR3 is 14 residues. Trimming took 5 bases from V and 5 from J, leaving 15 bases between them. From germline, CDR1 is MNHEY and CDR2 SVGEGT.

This chain joins TRBV5-5 and TRBJ2-1; the match to TRBD2 covers 10 bases. CDR3 size: 16 residues. Germline values: CDR1 SGHKS, CDR2 YYEKEE (reference sequence). With 4 bases clipped from V and 8 bases from J, the junction kept 12 bases outside the gene matches. CDR3 protein: CASSAGLAATPYEQFF. In DNA, the CDR3 is TGTGCCAGCAGCGCCGGACTAGCGGCGACCCCATATGAGCAGTTCTTC.

This clonotype came up a few times. The chain couples TRBV5-1 to TRBJ1-1; D not certain. Germline V lookup: CDR1 SGHRS, CDR2 YFSETQ. The CDR3 extends over 14 amino acids. Trimming took off 2 bases at V and 5 bases at J, with 13 bases between the two ends. The CDR3 loop reads CASSLVGDGTEAFF. The CDR3 nucleotides read TGCGCCAGCAGCTTAGTCGGGGATGGGACTGAAGCTTTCTTT.

This clonotype was seen ten or more times. The chain has TRBV5-1 and TRBJ1-3, with no clear D. This CDR3 comprises 17 residues. From germline, CDR1 is SGHRS and CDR2 YFSETQ. Trimming cost V 0 bases and J 0 bases, with 13 bases left between them. CDR3 sequence reads: CASSLAARADSGNTIYF. For the CDR3, the DNA is TGCGCCAGCAGCTTGGCCGCGAGGGCAGACTCTGGAAACACCATATATTTT.

This clonotype showed up just once. The CDR3 DNA follows: TGCAGTGCTAGTGGGCAGTACAATCAGCCCCAGCATTTT. It translates to CSASGQYNQPQHF. This rearrangement joins TRBV20-1 to TRBJ1-5; D uncertain. CDR1 and CDR2 (germline): DFQATT, SNEGSKA (reference sequence). This CDR3 has 13 residues. The V end lost 3 bases, the J end lost 3 bases, and 9 bases lay between the germline ends.

Only a few counts were recorded for this clonotype. This rearrangement joins TRBV2 to TRBJ2-7; D unclear. The CDR3 consists of 12 residues. Germline V lookup: CDR1 SNHLY, CDR2 FYNNEI. The V end was cut by 4 bases, the J end by 2 bases, with 6 bases between. The CDR3 region is CASSGRPYEQYF. Here the CDR3 DNA reads TGTGCCAGCAGTGGCCGACCCTACGAGCAGTACTTC.

DNA of the CDR3: TGCGCCAGCAGCCACCGGGGACAGACAAATTCACCCCTCCACTTT. This sequence encodes CASSHRGQTNSPLHF. This chain links TRBV4-3 with TRBJ1-6, with 7 bases fitting TRBD1. The germline gives CDR1 LGHNA, CDR2 YSLEER. Trimming at V came to 3 bases and at J to 7 bases, leaving 6 bases not matched to a gene. CDR3 length: 15 residues.

Note on this clonotype: This may stem from a read error, because a much larger clone lies one nucleotide away. The chain combines TRBV7-2 with TRBJ1-3; 10 bases are a match to TRBD1. The CDR3 runs to 15 residues. The V gene's germline CDR1 is SGHTA and CDR2 FQGNSA. V shed 10 bases and J 5 bases; nucleotides not matched to a gene: 11. The DNA for the CDR3 is TGTGCCAACAGTCTGGACAGGGGGGTCAGAAACACCATATATTTT. It translates to CANSLDRGVRNTIYF.

This CDR3 is CASSLVRAGDTDTQYF. As DNA, the CDR3 is TGCGCCAGCAGCCTGGTTCGGGCGGGGGACACAGATACGCAGTATTTT. The genes are TRBV4-1 and TRBJ2-3; 7 bases are shared with TRBD2. Germline V gene data show CDR1 as MGHRA and CDR2 as YSYEKL. Unmatched junction bases numbered 9, after V lost 4 bases and J lost 2 bases. The CDR3 is 16 residues long.

This clonotype was seen a few times. The chain links TRBV2 to TRBJ1-5, with 7 bases fitting TRBD1. Germline CDR1 is SNHLY and CDR2 is FYNNEI. This CDR3 comprises 14 residues. V trimming: 6 bases; J trimming: 2 bases; junction bases outside the gene matches: 4. The CDR3 nucleotides read TGTGCCAGCAGACGGACAGGTGGCAATCAGCCCCAGCATTTT. Residues: CASRRTGGNQPQHF.

CDR3 in DNA: TGTGCCAGCGAGGGGGGCAATCAGCCCCAGCATTTT. Its protein is CASEGGNQPQHF. The chain links TRBV6-6 to TRBJ1-5, with a tentative D call TRBD1 (6 bases). V was cut by 8 bases and J by 2 bases, with 7 bases left in between. The CDR3 extends over 12 amino acids. Per germline, CDR1 MNHNY and CDR2 SVGAGI (reference sequence).

This clonotype was observed a handful of times. The genes are TRBV2 and TRBJ1-5; D is unclear. V lost 4 bases, J lost 3 bases, and 10 bases lay in between. The CDR3 loop spans 14 amino acids. Germline V gene lookup returns CDR1 SNHLY and CDR2 FYNNEI. The CDR3: CASSADTSNQPQHF. The DNA of the CDR3 is TGTGCCAGCAGTGCTGACACCTCCAATCAGCCCCAGCATTTT.